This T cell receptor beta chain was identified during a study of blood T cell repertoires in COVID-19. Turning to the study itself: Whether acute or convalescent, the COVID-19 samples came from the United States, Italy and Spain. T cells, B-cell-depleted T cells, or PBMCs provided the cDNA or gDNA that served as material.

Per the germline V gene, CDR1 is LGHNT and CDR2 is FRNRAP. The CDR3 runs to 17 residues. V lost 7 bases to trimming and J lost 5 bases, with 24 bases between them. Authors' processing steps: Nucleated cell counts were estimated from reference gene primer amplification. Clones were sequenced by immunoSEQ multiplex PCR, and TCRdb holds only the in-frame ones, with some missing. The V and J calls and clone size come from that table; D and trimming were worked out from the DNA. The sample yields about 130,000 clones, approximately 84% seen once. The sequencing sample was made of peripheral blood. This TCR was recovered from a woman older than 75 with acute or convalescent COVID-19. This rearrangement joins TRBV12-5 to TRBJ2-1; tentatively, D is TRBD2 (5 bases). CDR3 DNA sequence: TGTGCTAGTGCCGATGTAGGCGCGGAGGCGACGCACAATGAGCAGTTCTTC. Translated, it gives CASADVGAEATHNEQFF. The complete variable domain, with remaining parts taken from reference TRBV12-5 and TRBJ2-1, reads DARVTQTPRHKVTEMGQEVTMRCQPILGHNTVFWYRQTMMQGLELLAYFRNRAPLDDSGMPKDRFSAEMPDATLATLKIQPSEPRDSAVYFCASADVGAEATHNEQFFGPGTRLTVL.